The clone carrying this TCR beta chain was seen a single time. In germline, CDR1 is SGHTA, CDR2 FQGNSA. Trimming at V came to 5 bases and at J to 8 bases, leaving 6 bases not matched to a gene. The CDR3 is made up of 16 amino acids. The table came from immunoSEQ multiplex PCR; TCRdb's copy has only in-frame clones and leaves some out. The table lists 160,000 or so clones, approximately 80% of them singletons. The sample originates from a study of blood T cell repertoires in COVID-19. This receptor was identified in a woman older than 75 with acute or convalescent COVID-19. The specimen sequenced was peripheral blood. V gene TRBV7-2 combines with J gene TRBJ2-1; 16 bases are a match to TRBD2. The CDR3 DNA is TGTGCCAGCAGCATGGGACTAGCGGGAGGGCCCGATGAGCAGTTCTTC. It specifies CASSMGLAGGPDEQFF. Full variable domain (missing parts from reference TRBV7-2 and TRBJ2-1): GAGVSQSPSNKVTEKGKDVELRCDPISGHTALYWYRQSLGQGLEFLIYFQGNSAPDKSGLPSDRFSAERTGGSVSTLTIQRTQQEDSAVYLCASSMGLAGGPDEQFFGPGTRLTVL.